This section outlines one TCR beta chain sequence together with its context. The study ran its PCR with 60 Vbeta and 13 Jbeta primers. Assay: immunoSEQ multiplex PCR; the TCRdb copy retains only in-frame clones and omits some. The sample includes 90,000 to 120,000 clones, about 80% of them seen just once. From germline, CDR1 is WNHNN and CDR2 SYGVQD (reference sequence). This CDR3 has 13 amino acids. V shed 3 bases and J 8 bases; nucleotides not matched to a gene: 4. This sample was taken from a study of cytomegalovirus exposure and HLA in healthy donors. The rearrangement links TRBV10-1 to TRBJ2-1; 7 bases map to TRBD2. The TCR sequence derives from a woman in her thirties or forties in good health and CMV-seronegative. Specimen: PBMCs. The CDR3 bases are TGCGCCAGCAGTGACCCTGGACTAGATGAGCAGTTCTTC. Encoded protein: CASSDPGLDEQFF.